These 12 T cell receptor beta chains originate from one sample sequenced in a study of blood T cell repertoires in COVID-19. Sequencing was performed with immunoSEQ multiplex PCR; in TCRdb, only in-frame clones are kept and a portion is missing. The data contain around 300,000 clones, around 90% of them seen just once; the ten biggest clones take up 0.9% to 1%. What was sequenced was peripheral blood. The receptors were gathered from a woman in her forties who had recovered from COVID-19.

This clone has just one count. V usage is TRBV4-1 and J usage is TRBJ1-2; 10 bases match TRBD1. V dropped 4 bases and J dropped 4; count of bases not matched to a gene: 6. Looked up from germline, CDR1 is MGHRA and CDR2 is YSYEKL. The CDR3 extends over 15 amino acids. In DNA, the CDR3 is TGCGCCAGCAGCCCGGGACAGGGGTTATCCTATGGCTACACCTTC. Its protein is CASSPGQGLSYGYTF.

V is TRBV30 and J is TRBJ1-2; D gene ambiguous. Trimming left V 4 bases short and J 6 bases short, with 12 bases between. The CDR3 is made up of 12 amino acids. The germline V gene has CDR1 GTSNPN and CDR2 SVGIG (reference sequence). The CDR3, as DNA: TGTGCCTGGACCAAAATCGGAGATGGCTACACCTTC. It codes for CAWTKIGDGYTF. Looking up the rest from reference TRBV30 and TRBJ1-2 gives the full variable domain: SQTIHQWPATLVQPVGSPLSLECTVEGTSNPNLYWYRQAAGRGLQLLFYSVGIGQISSEVPQNLSASRPQDRQFILSSKKLLLSDSGFYLCAWTKIGDGYTFGSGTRLTVV.

The V and J genes are TRBV7-9 and TRBJ1-1, with D maybe TRBD1 (5 bases). This CDR3 is 14 amino acids long. Germline V lookup: CDR1 SEHNR, CDR2 FQNEAQ (reference sequence). The V end lost 7 bases, the J end lost 1 base, and 13 bases lay between the germline ends. The CDR3 is CASKVGGWNTEAFF. The CDR3 bases are TGTGCCAGCAAGGTGGGGGGGTGGAACACTGAAGCTTTCTTT.

This rearrangement joins TRBV5-1 to TRBJ2-1; 12 nucleotides agree with TRBD2. The germline CDR1 and CDR2 sequences are SGHRS and YFSETQ. The CDR3 contains 17 residues. The V segment lost 0 bases and the J segment 8 bases; nucleotides outside the gene matches: 9. In DNA form, the CDR3 reads TGCGCCAGCAGCTTGGGACTAGCGGGAGCCTATTTAGATGAGCAGTTCTTC. Amino acid sequence: CASSLGLAGAYLDEQFF.

The CDR3 DNA reads as TGTGCCAGCAGCACCCACCCCGGGACAGGGGTCGATGAGCAGTTCTTC. Its protein is CASSTHPGTGVDEQFF. This rearrangement joins TRBV9 to TRBJ2-1, with 10 bases lining up with TRBD1. CDR1 is SGDLS and CDR2 is YYNGEE in the germline V gene. The CDR3 is 16 amino acids. The V segment lost 4 bases and the J segment 8 bases; nucleotides outside the gene matches: 12.

This clone has just a few counts. V is TRBV30 and J is TRBJ1-4, with D perhaps matching TRBD1 (5 bases). Trimming pared 3 bases from V and 5 bases from J, leaving 13 bases between. The CDR3 is 14 amino acids. Germline V gene lookup returns CDR1 GTSNPN and CDR2 SVGIG (reference sequence). This CDR3 is CAWSPTALNEKLFF. The CDR3 nucleotides read TGTGCCTGGAGCCCGACAGCCTTGAATGAAAAACTGTTTTTT.

This chain connects TRBV21-1 to TRBJ1-6; the listed D gene, TRBD1, was not tested against the DNA. TRBV21-1 is reported as a pseudogene. The CDR3 contains 14 residues. CDR3 loop: CASSTIGRVSPLHF. In DNA, the CDR3 is TGTGCCAGCAGCACGATCGGCAGGGTTTCACCCCTCCACTTT.

This clone was counted between two and nine times. The V call is TRBV27, the J call TRBJ2-3, with 9 bases fitting TRBD2. The J segment lost 3 bases and the V segment lost 6 bases, leaving 7 bases of the junction unmatched. CDR3 length equals 15 residues. CDR1 and CDR2 (germline): MNHEY, SMNVEV (reference sequence). DNA for the CDR3: TGTGCCAGCAGCCAGACTAGCGGAGTAACAGATACGCAGTATTTT. As protein: CASSQTSGVTDTQYF.

V gene TRBV12-5 combines with J gene TRBJ2-6; 7 bases agree with TRBD1. In germline, CDR1 is LGHNT, CDR2 FRNRAP. This CDR3 has 17 residues. V dropped 0 bases and J dropped 2; count of bases not matched to a gene: 4. CDR3 in amino acids: CASGLVPGQAGANVLTF. CDR3 coding DNA: TGTGCTAGTGGTTTGGTACCCGGACAGGCTGGGGCCAACGTCCTGACTTTC.

This chain joins TRBV28 and TRBJ1-2; TRBD1 might be the D (5 bases). The V gene's germline CDR1 is MDHEN and CDR2 SYDVKM. Trimming took 2 bases from V and 3 from J, leaving 7 bases between them. This CDR3 spans 13 amino acids. The CDR3 protein is CASSLGRDYGYTF. CDR3 DNA sequence: TGTGCCAGCAGTTTAGGCAGGGACTATGGCTACACCTTC.

The chain joins TRBV6-5 to TRBJ2-1; 8 nucleotides line up with TRBD1. CDR1 and CDR2 from the germline V gene are MNHEY and SVGAGI. This CDR3 spans 15 amino acids. Unmatched junction bases numbered 6, after V lost 0 bases and J lost 8 bases. CDR3 bases: TGTGCCAGCAGTTACTCCGAAGGACAGGGCTATGAGCAGTTCTTC. Protein product: CASSYSEGQGYEQFF.

The gene calls are TRBV7-2 and TRBJ2-1; 8 bases fit TRBD2. Germline V gene sequence: CDR1 SGHTA, CDR2 FQGNSA. J was trimmed by 5 bases and V by 2 bases; bases with no gene match: 5. This CDR3 has 15 residues. CDR3 nucleotides: TGTGCCAGCAGCTTATCGGGACTAGTCAACAATGAGCAGTTCTTC. Amino acid sequence: CASSLSGLVNNEQFF.